This T cell receptor beta chain is from a study of T cells in Graves' hyperthyroidism and ophthalmopathy. Study-wide background: Before treatment of any kind, peripheral blood was taken at initial diagnosis.

Regarding this clonotype: What it binds is not known.

Amplified TCR beta CDR3 regions came from RNA transcripts. The primer set for the first-round RT-PCR of the TCR CDR3 was HTBI. TCRdb analysed the multiplex PCR reads with MiXCR anew, one entry per CDR3 protein. In the table there are about 350,000 distinct CDR3 sequences, approximately 14% of which are singletons. Per the germline V gene, CDR1 is SGDLS and CDR2 is YYNGEE. This CDR3 is 14 amino acids long. V lost 0 bases and J lost 4, with 11 bases in between. Study-wide points: Among clonotypes expanded in thyroid above 0.001, most were also found in blood. Model predictions of ophthalmopathy came a median roughly 6.7 months before onset.

Uncontrolled infection, other autoimmune disease, pregnancy or lactation disqualified patients from enrolment. V is TRBV9 and J is TRBJ2-7; D unclear. Sequencing used blood. The clonotype was recovered from a woman aged 55-70 years with Graves' ophthalmopathy. The CDR3: CASSVEARSYEQYF. The CDR3 nucleotides are TGTGCCAGCAGCGTAGAAGCTAGGTCTTACGAGCAGTACTTC. The full variable domain, with the rest looked up from reference TRBV9 and TRBJ2-7, is DSGVTQTPKHLITATGQRVTLRCSPRSGDLSVYWYQQSLDQGLQFLIQYYNGEERAKGNILERFSAQQFPDLHSELNLSSLELGDSALYFCASSVEARSYEQYFGPGTRLTVT.